The 20 T cell receptor beta chains given below trace back to one sample, sequenced in a study of vaccination effects on CD4 cells after COVID-19. Antigens of these TCRs are unknown. Assay used: immunoSEQ multiplex PCR; TCRdb lists only in-frame clones, some missing. Altogether roughly 50,000 clones are present, roughly 76% being singletons, with the ten largest covering around 2.4%. Antigen-specific CD4+ T cell clonotypes were called by their expansion after viral peptide-pool culture in ViraFEST. On approximately day 9 of culture, CD4+ T cells were separated out. The material sequenced was CD4+ T cells from PBMCs cultured with HCoV-229E spike peptides, taken before COVID-19 vaccination. Receptors originate from a human donor who received a COVID-19 vaccine.

This chain links TRBV3-1 (or the pseudogene TRBV3-2) with TRBJ1-1; D remains ambiguous. With 1 base removed from V and 4 bases from J, the gap between germline ends came to 10 bases. Germline V gene lookup returns CDR1 LGHDT and CDR2 YNNKEL (reference sequence). There are 14 residues in the CDR3. The CDR3 reads CASSQGRTATEAFF. The CDR3 DNA follows: TGTGCCAGCAGCCAAGGTAGGACTGCCACTGAAGCTTTCTTT.

Concerning this clone: Distinct nucleotide sequences in the sample also encode this CDR3. V gene TRBV7-2 combines with J gene TRBJ1-1, with 7 bases that match TRBD1. The CDR3 extends over 14 amino acids. The ends lost 3 bases at V and 1 base at J; junction bases unmatched: 2. Germline CDR1 is SGHTA and CDR2 is FQGNSA. The CDR3 here is CASSLRTGNTEAFF. In nucleotides, the CDR3 is TGTGCCAGCAGCTTGAGGACAGGGAACACTGAAGCTTTCTTT.

The V call is TRBV5-5, the J call TRBJ2-1, with 7 bases aligning to TRBD1. The CDR3 is 15 amino acids. With V trimmed by 6 bases and J by 4 bases, 10 bases remained unmatched. Germline V CDR1 and CDR2: SGHKS, YYEKEE (reference sequence). Here the CDR3 reads CASTKAPGQYNEQFF. The DNA for the CDR3 is TGTGCCAGCACCAAAGCACCGGGACAGTACAATGAGCAGTTCTTC.

The rearrangement uses TRBV28 and TRBJ1-5; no firm D call. The germline gives CDR1 MDHEN, CDR2 SYDVKM. Trimming removed 6 bases from V and 9 bases from J, with 12 bases in between. This CDR3 region has 12 residues. For the CDR3, the DNA is TGTGCCAGCAGCGAATTACCCGGGCCCCAGCATTTT. Translation gives CASSELPGPQHF.

The V gene is TRBV24-1, the J gene TRBJ2-5, with D possibly TRBD2 on 6 matching bases. CDR1 is KGHDR, CDR2 SFDVKD, per germline. CDR3 size: 15 residues. V shed 4 bases and J shed 4 bases, with 15 bases lying between them. The CDR3 DNA sequence: TGTGCCACCAGTGAGCCAGGCGGGACTGGAGAGACCCAGTACTTC. It encodes CATSEPGGTGETQYF.

The V gene is TRBV3-1 (or the pseudogene TRBV3-2), the J gene TRBJ1-6; D remains ambiguous. The ends were cut back, 4 bases at V and 7 bases at J, with 11 bases in the middle. The CDR3 totals 14 residues. Germline lookup yields CDR1 LGHDT and CDR2 YNNKEL (reference sequence). DNA of the CDR3: TGTGCCAGCAGCCGTGACCTACTAAATTCACCCCTCCACTTT. Residues: CASSRDLLNSPLHF.

This chain uses TRBV2 with TRBJ1-2, with no clear D. Germline CDR1 and CDR2: SNHLY and FYNNEI. This CDR3 has 15 residues. Trimming left V 1 base short and J 4 bases short, with 13 bases between. CDR3 residues: CASSEDLPRGYGYTF. The CDR3 DNA reads as TGTGCCAGCAGTGAAGACCTTCCTCGAGGCTATGGCTACACCTTC.

The chain is built from TRBV30 and TRBJ1-6; D is unresolved. Germline assignment: CDR1 GTSNPN and CDR2 SVGIG (reference sequence). This CDR3 is 15 amino acids long. V lost 3 bases and J lost 7, with 16 bases in between. The CDR3, as DNA: TGTGCCTGGAGCGAAGCGGGGATGGGGAATTCACCCCTCCACTTT. As protein: CAWSEAGMGNSPLHF.

Here the CDR3 DNA reads TGTGCCAGCTCATCCTCAAAACAGGGTACGGCAGATACGCAGTATTTT. It yields the protein CASSSSKQGTADTQYF. V is TRBV18 and J is TRBJ2-3; the D gene is possibly TRBD1 (6 bases). V was trimmed by 5 bases and J by 4 bases, leaving 19 bases between them. CDR1 is KGHSH and CDR2 is LQKENI in the germline V gene. This CDR3 contains 16 residues.

The chain recombines TRBV5-6 with TRBJ2-3; D may correspond to TRBD1 or TRBD2 (6 bases each). With 1 base removed from V and 2 bases from J, the gap between germline ends came to 11 bases. This CDR3 has 15 residues. Germline assignment: CDR1 SGHDT and CDR2 YYEEEE. CDR3 amino acids: CASSLLRGATDTQYF. In DNA, the CDR3 is TGTGCCAGCAGCTTGTTAAGGGGGGCCACAGATACGCAGTATTTT.

CDR3 DNA: TGTGCCAGCAGCTTGGTTCAGGGAAGCTCAGATACGCAGTATTTT. Translation gives CASSLVQGSSDTQYF. This sequence joins TRBV5-4 and TRBJ2-3; a possible D gene is TRBD1 (5 bases). The CDR3 is 15 residues long. Germline CDR1 SGHNT, CDR2 YYREEE (reference sequence). Trimming cost V 0 bases and J 4 bases, with 12 bases left between them.

J is TRBJ1-2 and V is TRBV6-5, with unresolved D. From germline, CDR1 is MNHEY and CDR2 SVGAGI. The CDR3 covers 12 residues. V lost 7 bases and J lost 5, with 11 bases in between. The CDR3 is CASKGRGYGYTF. The CDR3 DNA reads as TGTGCCAGCAAAGGAAGAGGGTATGGCTACACCTTC.

The V call is TRBV18, the J call TRBJ1-5, with 9 bases that match TRBD1. The CDR3 spans 16 residues. The J segment lost 3 bases and the V segment lost 8 bases, leaving 11 bases of the junction unmatched. From germline, CDR1 is KGHSH and CDR2 LQKENI. In DNA, the CDR3 is TGTGCCAGCCAAGAGGGGACAGGGCGAAACAATCAGCCCCAGCATTTT. This translates into CASQEGTGRNNQPQHF.

V gene TRBV5-1 combines with J gene TRBJ2-3, with D perhaps matching TRBD2 (5 bases). Per the germline V gene, CDR1 is SGHRS and CDR2 is YFSETQ. This CDR3 has 15 amino acids. V shed 5 bases and J shed 0 bases, with 13 bases lying between them. For the CDR3, the DNA is TGCGCCAGCAGTCCGGACGAGGGTAGCACAGATACGCAGTATTTT. Translation: CASSPDEGSTDTQYF.

V and J are TRBV10-3 and TRBJ1-3; possibly TRBD1 for D (6 bases). The germline V gene has CDR1 ENHRY and CDR2 SYGVKD. V lost 6 bases to trimming and J lost 0 bases, with 9 bases between them. This CDR3 region has 14 residues. In nucleotides, the CDR3 is TGTGCCATCAGCACAGGGAGCTCTGGAAACACCATATATTTT. Translation: CAISTGSSGNTIYF.

The V call is TRBV12-2, the J call TRBJ2-2; TRBD1 is the table's D call and was not checked against the DNA. TRBV12-2 is described as a pseudogene. The CDR3 is 14 residues long. CDR3 residues: CASRLAPITGELFF. The CDR3 DNA is TGTGCAAGTCGCTTAGCTCCAATCACCGGGGAGCTGTTTTTT.

J is TRBJ2-2 and V is TRBV6-6; 10 positions agree with TRBD1. V gave up 6 bases and J gave up 1 base; unmatched junction bases: 5. Germline V gene data show CDR1 as MNHNY and CDR2 as SVGAGI (reference sequence). This CDR3 region has 16 residues. The CDR3 DNA reads TGTGCCAGCAGGCGACAGGGGGCAAAGAACACCGGGGAGCTGTTTTTT. It is translated as CASRRQGAKNTGELFF.

The chain uses TRBV5-1 and TRBJ1-1, with D possibly being TRBD1 (6 bases). Trimming removed 4 bases at V and 3 bases at J, with 13 bases between. CDR3 size: 14 residues. CDR1 and CDR2 from the germline V gene are SGHRS and YFSETQ. In DNA form, the CDR3 reads TGCGCCAGCAGCGAACAGGGAGGGGACACTGAAGCTTTCTTT. Protein: CASSEQGGDTEAFF.

The chain couples TRBV5-1 to TRBJ2-1; D remains ambiguous. The germline V and J ends were trimmed by 0 bases and 0 bases, with 7 bases remaining between them. The CDR3 totals 15 residues. Germline CDR1 and CDR2: SGHRS and YFSETQ. CDR3 DNA sequence: TGCGCCAGCAGCTTGGAACTGAGCTCCTACAATGAGCAGTTCTTC. Translated, it gives CASSLELSSYNEQFF.

This rearrangement joins TRBV6-5 to TRBJ1-2; 10 nucleotides line up with TRBD1. Germline CDR1 reads MNHEY; CDR2 reads SVGAGI. CDR3 length: 15 residues. V dropped 4 bases and J dropped 8; count of bases not matched to a gene: 10. Here the CDR3 reads CASSFTGQGFGGYTF. The CDR3, as DNA: TGTGCCAGCAGTTTCACGGGACAGGGGTTCGGGGGCTACACCTTC.